Here is one TCR beta chain with its context. The authors amplified TCR beta CDR3 regions, and they did so from RNA transcripts for repertoire sequencing. Amplification began with first-round RT-PCR using HTBI primers, then second-round multiplex PCR was performed. TCRdb redid the calling of the multiplex PCR reads with MiXCR, one entry per CDR3 protein. The sample carries about 1.2 million distinct CDR3 sequences, around a third recorded once. The record originates from a study of Graves' ophthalmopathy and Graves' hyperthyroidism. Patients newly diagnosed with hyperthyroidism, under 2 months' duration, were aged 18 to 65, the study reports. The TCR sequence derives from an adult man with Graves' hyperthyroidism. The sequenced material came from peripheral blood or thyroid tissue (not recorded which).

CDR3 bases: TGCAGCGTTCATGCCGGAGGGACAGAGATATATGGCTACACCTTC. Translation gives CSVHAGGTEIYGYTF. V is TRBV29-1 and J is TRBJ1-2, with 7 bases lining up with TRBD1. V lost 5 bases to trimming and J lost 5 bases; unmatched junction nucleotides: 14. Germline V CDR1 and CDR2: SQVTM, ANQGSEA. The length of the CDR3 is 15 residues.